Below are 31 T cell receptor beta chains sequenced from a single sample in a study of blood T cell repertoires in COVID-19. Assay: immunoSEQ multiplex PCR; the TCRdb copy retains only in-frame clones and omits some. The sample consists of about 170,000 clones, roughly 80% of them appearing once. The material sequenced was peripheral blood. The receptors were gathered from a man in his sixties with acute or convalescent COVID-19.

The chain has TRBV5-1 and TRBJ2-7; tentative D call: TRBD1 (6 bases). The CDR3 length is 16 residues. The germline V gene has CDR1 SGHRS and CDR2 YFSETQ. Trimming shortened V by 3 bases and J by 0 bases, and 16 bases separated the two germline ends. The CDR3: CASSWKGDGYSYEQYF. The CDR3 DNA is TGCGCCAGCAGCTGGAAGGGGGACGGATACTCCTACGAGCAGTACTTC.

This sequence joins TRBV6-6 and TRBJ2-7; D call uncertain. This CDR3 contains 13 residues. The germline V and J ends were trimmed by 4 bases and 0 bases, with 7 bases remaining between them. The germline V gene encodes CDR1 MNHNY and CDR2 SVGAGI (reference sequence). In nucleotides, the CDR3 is TGTGCCAGCAGTTCAGCGAGCTCCTACGAGCAGTACTTC. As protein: CASSSASSYEQYF.

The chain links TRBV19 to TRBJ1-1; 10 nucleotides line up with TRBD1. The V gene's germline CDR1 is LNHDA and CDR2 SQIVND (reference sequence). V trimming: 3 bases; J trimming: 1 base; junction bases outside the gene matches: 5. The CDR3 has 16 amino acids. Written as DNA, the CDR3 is TGTGCCAGTAGTATCGGACAGGGGGTTGCGAACACTGAAGCTTTCTTT. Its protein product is CASSIGQGVANTEAFF.

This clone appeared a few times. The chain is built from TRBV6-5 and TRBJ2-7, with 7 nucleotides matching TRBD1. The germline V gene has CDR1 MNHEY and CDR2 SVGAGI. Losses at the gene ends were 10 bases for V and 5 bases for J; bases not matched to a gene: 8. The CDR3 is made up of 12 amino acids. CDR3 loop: CAIGRQGNEQYF. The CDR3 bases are TGTGCCATAGGACGACAGGGCAACGAGCAGTACTTC.

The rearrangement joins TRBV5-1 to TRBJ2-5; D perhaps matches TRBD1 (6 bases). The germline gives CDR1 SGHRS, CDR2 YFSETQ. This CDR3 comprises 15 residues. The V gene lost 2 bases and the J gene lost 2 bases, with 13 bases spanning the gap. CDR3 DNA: TGCGCCAGCAGCTTAAGAGGGGGACAACAAGAGACCCAGTACTTC. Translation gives CASSLRGGQQETQYF.

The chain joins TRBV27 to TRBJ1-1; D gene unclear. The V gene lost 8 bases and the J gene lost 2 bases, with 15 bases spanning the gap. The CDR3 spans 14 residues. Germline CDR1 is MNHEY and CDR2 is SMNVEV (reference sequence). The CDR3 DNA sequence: TGTGCCAGCTCATCCGGGAGACCAAACACTGAAGCTTTCTTT. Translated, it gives CASSSGRPNTEAFF.

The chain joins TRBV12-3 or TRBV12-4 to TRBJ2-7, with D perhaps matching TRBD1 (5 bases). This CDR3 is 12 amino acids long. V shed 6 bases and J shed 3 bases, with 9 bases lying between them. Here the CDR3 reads CASSSDSYEQYF. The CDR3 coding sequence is TGTGCCAGCAGCTCTGACAGCTACGAGCAGTACTTC.

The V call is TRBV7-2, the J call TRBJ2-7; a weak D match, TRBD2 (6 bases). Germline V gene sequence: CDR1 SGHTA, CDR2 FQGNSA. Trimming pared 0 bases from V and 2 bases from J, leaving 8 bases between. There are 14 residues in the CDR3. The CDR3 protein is CASSLAGLTYEQYF. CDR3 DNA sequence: TGTGCCAGCAGCTTAGCGGGACTCACCTACGAGCAGTACTTC.

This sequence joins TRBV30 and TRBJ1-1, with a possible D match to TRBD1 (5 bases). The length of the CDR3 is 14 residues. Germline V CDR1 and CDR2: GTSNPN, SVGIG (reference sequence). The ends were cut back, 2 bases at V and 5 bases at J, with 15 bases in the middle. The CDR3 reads CAWSPPGGTTEAFF. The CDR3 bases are TGTGCCTGGAGTCCGCCCGGGGGTACGACTGAAGCTTTCTTT.

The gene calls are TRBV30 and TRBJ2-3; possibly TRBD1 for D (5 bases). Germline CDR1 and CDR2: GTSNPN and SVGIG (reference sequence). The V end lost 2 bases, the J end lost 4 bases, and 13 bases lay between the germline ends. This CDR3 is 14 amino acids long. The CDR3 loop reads CAWSPPGFPDTQYF. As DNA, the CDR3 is TGTGCCTGGAGTCCTCCAGGGTTCCCAGATACGCAGTATTTT.

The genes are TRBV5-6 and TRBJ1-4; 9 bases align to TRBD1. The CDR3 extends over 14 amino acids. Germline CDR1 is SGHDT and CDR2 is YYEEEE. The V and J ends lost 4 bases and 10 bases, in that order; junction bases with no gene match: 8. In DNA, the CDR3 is TGTGCCAGCAGCCCGAGAAGGACAGGGGTAAAACTGTTTTTT. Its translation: CASSPRRTGVKLFF. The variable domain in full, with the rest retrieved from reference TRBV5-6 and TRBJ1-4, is DAGVTQSPTHLIKTRGQQVTLRCSPKSGHDTVSWYQQALGQGPQFIFQYYEEEERQRGNFPDRFSGHQFPNYSSELNVNALLLGDSALYLCASSPRRTGVKLFFGSGTQLSVL.

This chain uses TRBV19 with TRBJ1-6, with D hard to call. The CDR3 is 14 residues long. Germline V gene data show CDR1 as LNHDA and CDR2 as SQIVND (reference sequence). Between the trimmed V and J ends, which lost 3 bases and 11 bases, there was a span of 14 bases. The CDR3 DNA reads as TGTGCCAGTAGTATTGGGCAGGAAAGCACACCCCTCCACTTT. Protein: CASSIGQESTPLHF. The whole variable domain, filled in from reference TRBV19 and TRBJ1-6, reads DGGITQSPKYLFRKEGQNVTLSCEQNLNHDAMYWYRQDPGQGLRLIYYSQIVNDFQKGDIAEGYSVSREKKESFPLTVTSAQKNPTAFYLCASSIGQESTPLHFGNGTRLTVT.

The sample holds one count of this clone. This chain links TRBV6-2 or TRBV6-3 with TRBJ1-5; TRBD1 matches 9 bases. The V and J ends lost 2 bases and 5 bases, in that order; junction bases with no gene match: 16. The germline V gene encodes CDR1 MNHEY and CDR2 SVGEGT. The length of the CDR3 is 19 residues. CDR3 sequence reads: CASSYDLGPRTGVDQPQHF. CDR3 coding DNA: TGTGCCAGCAGTTACGACTTGGGGCCCCGGACAGGGGTCGATCAGCCCCAGCATTTT.

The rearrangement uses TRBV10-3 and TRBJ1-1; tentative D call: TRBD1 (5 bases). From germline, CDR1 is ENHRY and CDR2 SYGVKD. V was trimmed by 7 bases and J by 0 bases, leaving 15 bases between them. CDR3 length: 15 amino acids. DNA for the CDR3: TGTGCCATCACGTCACGACAGTTCATGAACACTGAAGCTTTCTTT. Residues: CAITSRQFMNTEAFF.

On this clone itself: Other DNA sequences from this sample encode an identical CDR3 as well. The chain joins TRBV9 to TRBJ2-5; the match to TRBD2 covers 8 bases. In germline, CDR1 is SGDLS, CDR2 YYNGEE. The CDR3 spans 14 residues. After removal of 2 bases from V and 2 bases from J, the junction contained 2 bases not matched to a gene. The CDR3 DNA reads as TGTGCCAGCAGCGTCGCGGGGGGTCAAGAGACCCAGTACTTC. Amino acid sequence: CASSVAGGQETQYF.

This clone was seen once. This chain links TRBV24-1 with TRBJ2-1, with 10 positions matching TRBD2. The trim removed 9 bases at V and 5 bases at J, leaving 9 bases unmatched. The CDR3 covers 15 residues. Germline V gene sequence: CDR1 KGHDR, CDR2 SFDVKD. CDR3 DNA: TGTGCCACCCAGAGCGGGGGGGCCAGGGACAATGAGCAGTTCTTC. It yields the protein CATQSGGARDNEQFF.

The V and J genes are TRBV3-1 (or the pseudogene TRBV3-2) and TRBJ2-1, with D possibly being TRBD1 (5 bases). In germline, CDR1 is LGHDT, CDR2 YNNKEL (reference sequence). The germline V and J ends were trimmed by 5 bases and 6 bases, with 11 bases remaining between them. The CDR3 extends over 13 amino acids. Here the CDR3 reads CASSNRRGNEQFF. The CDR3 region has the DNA TGTGCCAGCAGCAACAGAAGGGGCAATGAGCAGTTCTTC.

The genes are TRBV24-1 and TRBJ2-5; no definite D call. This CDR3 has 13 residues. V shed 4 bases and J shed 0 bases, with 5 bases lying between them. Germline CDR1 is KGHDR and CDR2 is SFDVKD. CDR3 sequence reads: CATSDSDQETQYF. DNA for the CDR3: TGTGCCACCAGTGACTCCGACCAAGAGACCCAGTACTTC.

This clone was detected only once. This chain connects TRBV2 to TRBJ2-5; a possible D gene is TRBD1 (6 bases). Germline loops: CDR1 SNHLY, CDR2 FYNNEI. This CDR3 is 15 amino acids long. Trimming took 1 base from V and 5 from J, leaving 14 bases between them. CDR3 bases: TGTGCCAGCAGTGAAGGCAGGGGTAGGGGGGAGACCCAGTACTTC. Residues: CASSEGRGRGETQYF.

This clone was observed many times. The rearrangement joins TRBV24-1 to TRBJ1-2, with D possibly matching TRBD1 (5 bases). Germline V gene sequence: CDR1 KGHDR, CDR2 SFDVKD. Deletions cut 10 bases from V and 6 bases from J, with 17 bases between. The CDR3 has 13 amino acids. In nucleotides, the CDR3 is TGTGCCACGATCCGCGGGGCAGGGAATGGCTACACCTTC. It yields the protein CATIRGAGNGYTF.

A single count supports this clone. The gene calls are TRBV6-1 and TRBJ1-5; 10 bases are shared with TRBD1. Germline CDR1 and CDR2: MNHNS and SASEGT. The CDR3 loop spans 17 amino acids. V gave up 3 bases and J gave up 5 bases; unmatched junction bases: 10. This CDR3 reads CASSDHRTGGFDQPQHF. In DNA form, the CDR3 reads TGTGCCAGCAGTGACCACCGGACAGGGGGTTTCGATCAGCCCCAGCATTTT.

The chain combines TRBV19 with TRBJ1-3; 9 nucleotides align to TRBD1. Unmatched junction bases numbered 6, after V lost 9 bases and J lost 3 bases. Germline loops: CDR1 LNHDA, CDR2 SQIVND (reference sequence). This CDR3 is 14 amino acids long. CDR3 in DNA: TGTGCCAGCAAGGACAGGGGTGGTGGAAACACCATATATTTT. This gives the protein CASKDRGGGNTIYF.

The CDR3 sequence: CASSYEDRANQPQHF. As DNA, the CDR3 is TGTGCCAGCAGTTACGAAGACAGGGCTAATCAGCCCCAGCATTTT. The chain links TRBV6-2 or TRBV6-3 to TRBJ1-5; 7 bases are a match to TRBD1. The CDR3 covers 15 residues. V shed 2 bases and J 4 bases; nucleotides not matched to a gene: 5. Germline V CDR1 and CDR2: MNHEY, SVGEGT.

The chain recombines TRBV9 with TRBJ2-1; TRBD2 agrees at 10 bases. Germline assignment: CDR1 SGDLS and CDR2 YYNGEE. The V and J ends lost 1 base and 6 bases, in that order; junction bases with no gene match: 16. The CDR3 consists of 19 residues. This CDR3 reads CASSVLGLVDSGGANEQFF. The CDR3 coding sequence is TGTGCCAGCAGCGTACTGGGGTTGGTGGACAGCGGGGGGGCCAATGAGCAGTTCTTC.

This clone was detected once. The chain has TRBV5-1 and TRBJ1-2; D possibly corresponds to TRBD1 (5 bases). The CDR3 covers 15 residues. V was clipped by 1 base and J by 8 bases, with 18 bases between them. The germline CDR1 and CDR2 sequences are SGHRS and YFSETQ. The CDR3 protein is CASSLSPGKEEGYTF. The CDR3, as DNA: TGCGCCAGCAGCTTGTCTCCAGGGAAGGAAGAAGGCTACACCTTC.

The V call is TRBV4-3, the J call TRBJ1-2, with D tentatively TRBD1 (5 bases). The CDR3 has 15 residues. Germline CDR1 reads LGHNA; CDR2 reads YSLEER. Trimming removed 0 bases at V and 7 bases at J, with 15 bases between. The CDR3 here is CASSQDGRDGSGYTF. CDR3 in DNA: TGCGCCAGCAGCCAAGATGGTAGGGACGGGAGTGGCTACACCTTC.

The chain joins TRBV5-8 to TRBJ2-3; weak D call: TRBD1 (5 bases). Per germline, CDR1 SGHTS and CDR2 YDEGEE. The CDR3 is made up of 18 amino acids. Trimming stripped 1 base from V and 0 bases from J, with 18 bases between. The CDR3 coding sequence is TGTGCCAGCAGCTTGTTGGGGCCTGTGGTTCCTAGCACAGATACGCAGTATTTT. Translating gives CASSLLGPVVPSTDTQYF.

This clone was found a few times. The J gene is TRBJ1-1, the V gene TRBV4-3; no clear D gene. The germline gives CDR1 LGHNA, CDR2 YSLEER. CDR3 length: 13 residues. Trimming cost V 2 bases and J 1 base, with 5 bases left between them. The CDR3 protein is CASSQYRNTEAFF. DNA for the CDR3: TGCGCCAGCAGCCAATACAGGAACACTGAAGCTTTCTTT.

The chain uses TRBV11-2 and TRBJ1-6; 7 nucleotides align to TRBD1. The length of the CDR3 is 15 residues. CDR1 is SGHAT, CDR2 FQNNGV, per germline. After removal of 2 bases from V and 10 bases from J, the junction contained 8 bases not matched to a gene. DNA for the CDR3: TGTGCCAGCAGCTTACCGACAGGGTTAGACTCACCCCTCCACTTT. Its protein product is CASSLPTGLDSPLHF.

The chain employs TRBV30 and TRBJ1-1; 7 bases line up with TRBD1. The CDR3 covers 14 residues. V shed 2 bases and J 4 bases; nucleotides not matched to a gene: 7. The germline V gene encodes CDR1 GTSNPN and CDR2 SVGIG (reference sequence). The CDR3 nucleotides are TGTGCCTGGAGTCCAGGGGGACGCGGCACTGAAGCTTTCTTT. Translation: CAWSPGGRGTEAFF.

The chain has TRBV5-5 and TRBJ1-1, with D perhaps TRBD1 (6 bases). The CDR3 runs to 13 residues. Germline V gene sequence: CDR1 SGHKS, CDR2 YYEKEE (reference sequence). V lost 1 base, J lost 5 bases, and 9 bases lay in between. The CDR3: CASSLTGKTEAFF. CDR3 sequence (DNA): TGTGCCAGCAGCTTGACAGGGAAAACTGAAGCTTTCTTT.